This TCR beta chain stems from a study of T cell responses to AZD1222 COVID-19 vaccine (dated by TCRdb to the early 2020s). About the investigation overall: A total of 233 trial participants underwent TCR sequencing, of whom about 210 had received two doses of AZD1222 and 26 had received two doses of the MenACWY control vaccine. Trial participants were enrolled into age subgroups of 18-55, 56-69 and 70-plus years, which contained 148, 28 and 57 TCR-sequenced participants, respectively.

The CDR3 has 16 amino acids, counting the end cysteine and phenylalanine. The read is trimmed to its CDR3 DNA, 48 bases read in frame from base 1. The germline V gene gives CDR1 as MDHEN and CDR2 as SYDVKM. The V end gives up 5 bases and the J end 4 bases, leaving 9 bases in the junction not matched to a gene. The CDR3 regions of human TCRbeta chains were analyzed by immunosequencing. The paper's data handling went like this. TCRs in the repertoires were matched against a reference library of SARS-CoV-2-specific TCRs that had been generated with the MIRA antigen-specificity platform. Breadth meant the fraction of unique TCRs that were SARS-CoV-2-associated, whereas depth meant the fraction of total T cells that were SARS-CoV-2-associated. Using the MIRA data, every spike-specific TCR was mapped to the spike region that the TCR reacted to and assigned to either a CD4 or a CD8 class. Log10-transformed breadth and depth values were compared by one-way ANOVA with Sidak's multiple comparisons tests. What TCRdb holds here is the immuneACCESS table cut down to in-frame rearrangements. Part of the clones is not present; checked against another copy, under half of the missing clones reflect an unresolved V gene, and the others are unexplained. Clonal size and the V and J genes are those of that table, whereas D and trimming came from the DNA. This sample gives 100,000 to 150,000 clones in total; roughly 88% of them show up just once. Clones ranked in the top ten supply 0.9% to 1.2% of the sample.

Note on this clone: Its antigen is still unknown. Per-base qualities were not stored, and no clone one base away is much larger.

What the authors observed across the whole study: A significant rise in spike-specific TCR breadth and depth was observed after two AZD1222 doses relative to day 0 and relative to MenACWY recipients. The vaccine-associated CD4 TCRs covered the entire spike protein, and the dominant responses fell in regions 160-218 and 743-854. Epitopes outside the regions mutated in the B.1.351 and B.1.1.7 variants were reportedly recognized by nearly half of the unique spike-specific TCRs. Conclusions about previously exposed vaccinees are limited because only 5 or 6 AZD1222 recipients were SARS-CoV-2 seropositive at baseline. Because no day 14 peak-response samples were available, the repertoires could be characterized only after the peak T cell response. In the small 56-69-year group, the increase in depth fell short of significance, most likely because of low power. Participants were mostly white British, with more females than males. The authors suggested clonal diversity may have been underestimated.

The sample's time point label, in plain terms: about 28 days (+/-7) after the second vaccine dose. AZD1222 recipients given second doses at about 4 weeks or at about 12 weeks were pooled, since spike-specific TCR depth and breadth were not found to differ between the two schedules. Vaccinee samples were obtained from the UK trials COV001 and COV002, which included a single-blind randomized controlled phase 2/3 trial of AZD1222 (ChAdOx1 nCoV-19) in healthy adults. Trial participant PBMC samples were collected at day 0 and day 28 after the second dose for TCRbeta chain sequencing. The specimen comprised peripheral blood, sampled 28 days after the second AZD1222 dose. The clonotype originates from an adult who received the AZD1222 COVID-19 vaccine. The rearranged segments are TRBV28 and TRBJ1-4; 8 bases in the junction line up with TRBD1. The bases read TGTGCCAGCAGTGCCTATCCCAGGGGGCTTAATGAAAAACTGTTTTTT. It translates as CASSAYPRGLNEKLFF.